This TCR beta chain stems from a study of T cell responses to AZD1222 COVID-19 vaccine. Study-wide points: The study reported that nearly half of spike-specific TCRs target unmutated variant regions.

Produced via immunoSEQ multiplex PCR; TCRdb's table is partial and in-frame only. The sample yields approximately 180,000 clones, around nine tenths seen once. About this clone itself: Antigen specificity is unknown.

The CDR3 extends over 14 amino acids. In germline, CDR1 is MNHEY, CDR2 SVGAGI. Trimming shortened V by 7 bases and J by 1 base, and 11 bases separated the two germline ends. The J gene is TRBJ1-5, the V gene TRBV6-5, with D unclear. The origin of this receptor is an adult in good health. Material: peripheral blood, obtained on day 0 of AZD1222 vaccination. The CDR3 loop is CASKNSISNQPQHF. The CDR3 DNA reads TGTGCCAGCAAGAACAGTATCAGCAATCAGCCCCAGCATTTT.